The rows below give T cell receptor beta chains drawn from one sample of a study of identical twins. A single record per CDR3 protein comes from TCRdb applying MiXCR to the 5' RACE reads. The sample shows about 240,000 distinct CDR3 sequences, over 9.5% of them seen only once. The sample also formed part of further work on yellow fever vaccine responses in identical twins.

The sequencing input was memory (CD45RO+) T cells sorted from blood. These receptors all stem from a woman aged 18-29 years in good health. CDR3s include the opening cysteine and the closing phenylalanine or tryptophan. D genes are given only for firm matches. Only part of the rows carry a size: once, few, many, or a class if the clone is expanded.

size	J	V	D	CDR3	DNA
.	TRBJ2-7	TRBV19	.	CASIGVGQREYF	TGTGCCAGTATAGGGGTCGGACAGAGGGAGTACTTC
many	TRBJ2-1	TRBV29-1	TRBD1	CSVEAVGQGGGNEQFF	TGCAGCGTTGAGGCAGTCGGACAGGGGGGTGGCAATGAGCAGTTCTTC
many	TRBJ2-7	TRBV5-1	.	CASSSAYEQYF	TGCGCCAGCAGCTCTGCCTACGAGCAGTACTTC
.	TRBJ1-4	TRBV23-1	TRBD1	CASSKGGQTEEKLFF	TGCGCCAGCAGTAAGGGGGGACAGACTGAGGAAAAACTGTTTTTT
many	TRBJ2-5	TRBV5-1	TRBD1	CASSSGTGETQYF	TGCGCCAGCAGCTCGGGGACAGGAGAGACCCAGTACTTC
many	TRBJ2-1	TRBV12-3/TRBV12-4	.	CASSLRKEGEQFF	TGTGCCAGCAGTTTAAGAAAGGAAGGTGAGCAGTTCTTC
few	TRBJ2-4	TRBV6-1	.	CASSPAGRWDIQYF	TGTGCCAGCAGTCCCGCGGGGCGTTGGGACATTCAGTACTTC
few	TRBJ1-1	TRBV11-2	TRBD1	CASSLTGVGTEAFF	TGTGCCAGCAGCCTAACAGGGGTTGGGACTGAAGCTTTCTTT
few	TRBJ2-5	TRBV29-1	TRBD1	CSVTGGGGQETQYF	TGCAGCGTTACAGGGGGCGGAGGGCAAGAGACCCAGTACTTC
many	TRBJ2-2	TRBV5-1	TRBD2	CASSRGLADTGELFF	TGTGCCAGCAGCCGGGGACTAGCAGACACCGGGGAGCTGTTTTTT
many	TRBJ1-1	TRBV6-2/TRBV6-3	.	CASSLGSTPTEAFF	TGTGCCAGCAGTCTGGGTTCTACCCCCACTGAAGCTTTCTTT
few	TRBJ2-1	TRBV20-1	TRBD2	CSAMRTSGKYNEQFF	TGCAGTGCTATGAGGACTAGCGGGAAGTACAATGAGCAGTTCTTC
many	TRBJ2-5	TRBV9	.	CASSVATMGAQETQYF	TGTGCCAGCAGCGTAGCTACCATGGGGGCCCAAGAGACCCAGTACTTC
many	TRBJ2-7	TRBV5-1	TRBD2	CASSPRALAGEEQYF	TGCGCCAGCAGCCCCCGGGCACTAGCGGGAGAGGAGCAGTACTTC
few	TRBJ1-5	TRBV2	TRBD1	CASSTQGQGGQPQHF	TGTGCCAGCAGTACCCAAGGACAGGGCGGTCAGCCCCAGCATTTT
.	TRBJ1-4	TRBV14	TRBD1	CASSLDRGEKLFF	TGTGCCAGCAGCCTCGACAGGGGGGAAAAACTGTTTTTT
many	TRBJ1-4	TRBV25-1	.	CASSEFGQLNEKLFF	TGTGCCAGCAGTGAATTCGGACAGCTTAATGAAAAACTGTTTTTT